These 18 T cell receptor beta chains originate from one sample sequenced in a study of spatial heterogeneity in lung cancer. Each CDR3 protein is one row after TCRdb ran MiXCR on the 5' RACE reads. The table records around 120,000 distinct CDR3 sequences, roughly an eighth of them present only once. The sample's time point: blood at routine non-recurrence follow-up after resection. Tumor, nontumor lung or frozen PBMC supplied whole RNA, sequenced without sorting. The sequencing here drew on PBMCs, taken at follow-up. Source of these receptors: a male donor with early-stage non-small cell lung cancer.

The chain combines TRBV25-1 with TRBJ1-5, with 7 bases fitting TRBD1. This CDR3 is 14 amino acids long. Germline CDR1 is MGHDK and CDR2 is SYGVNS. J gave up 2 bases and V 3 bases, and 1 base lay outside the gene matches. CDR3 nucleotides: TGTGCCAGCAGTGAGACAGGGCGCAATCAGCCCCAGCATTTT. Translating it yields CASSETGRNQPQHF.

This clonotype has a count of ten or more. The chain carries TRBV20-1 and TRBJ2-3; D is tentatively TRBD1 or TRBD2 (6 bases each). The CDR3 runs to 14 residues. Between the trimmed V and J ends, which lost 5 bases and 5 bases, there was a span of 17 bases. Germline V gene sequence: CDR1 DFQATT, CDR2 SNEGSKA (reference sequence). The CDR3 nucleotides are TGCAGTGCTTCTCCTAAGGGGGGATTAGATACGCAGTATTTT. It codes for CSASPKGGLDTQYF.

The genes are TRBV5-1 and TRBJ1-5; D is unresolved. The CDR3 has 13 residues. Germline V gene lookup returns CDR1 SGHRS and CDR2 YFSETQ. V was trimmed by 0 bases and J by 5 bases, leaving 6 bases between them. The CDR3 sequence is CASSLDNDQPQHF. Written as DNA, the CDR3 is TGCGCCAGCAGCTTGGACAACGATCAGCCCCAGCATTTT.

This clonotype was seen ten or more times. The chain has TRBV27 and TRBJ2-4; D may be TRBD1 (7 bases). CDR3 size: 16 residues. The germline CDR1 and CDR2 sequences are MNHEY and SMNVEV (reference sequence). The V gene lost 0 bases and the J gene lost 7 bases, with 16 bases spanning the gap. The CDR3 coding sequence is TGTGCCAGCAGTTTATCCGCGCAGGGGGGTATGAACATTCAGTACTTC. Amino acids: CASSLSAQGGMNIQYF.

In its sample, this clonotype was seen many times. The rearrangement links TRBV4-1 to TRBJ1-6; D is uncertain. Trimming cost V 2 bases and J 9 bases, with 14 bases left between them. CDR1 and CDR2 from the germline V gene are MGHRA and YSYEKL. This CDR3 is built from 15 residues. Written as DNA, the CDR3 is TGCGCCAGCAGCCAATTCATCTACCAGGTTTCACCCCTCCACTTT. Protein sequence: CASSQFIYQVSPLHF.

Ten or more counts support this clonotype. This chain connects TRBV7-2 to TRBJ1-5, with 9 bases aligning to TRBD1. The trim removed 5 bases at V and 2 bases at J, leaving 13 bases unmatched. The CDR3 extends over 18 amino acids. Germline V gene lookup returns CDR1 SGHTA and CDR2 FQGNSA. Here the CDR3 reads CASSPAPYRGRGNQPQHF. CDR3 nucleotide sequence: TGTGCCAGCAGCCCCGCGCCTTACAGGGGGCGAGGCAATCAGCCCCAGCATTTT.

This clonotype has a handful of counts. The genes are TRBV20-1 and TRBJ2-5; weak D call: TRBD2 (7 bases). V lost 0 bases and J 6 bases, leaving 20 bases between the germline ends. Germline V gene lookup returns CDR1 DFQATT and CDR2 SNEGSKA (reference sequence). The CDR3 length is 16 residues. The CDR3 loop is CSARDSRGGDGKTQYF. Here the CDR3 DNA reads TGCAGTGCTAGAGATTCCCGCGGGGGCGATGGAAAGACCCAGTACTTC.

This clonotype was counted many times. The chain has TRBV4-2 and TRBJ2-3; a weak D match, TRBD1 (6 bases). CDR1 and CDR2 (germline): LGHNA, YNFKEQ. The CDR3 extends over 14 amino acids. Trimming pared 4 bases from V and 0 bases from J, leaving 8 bases between. CDR3 in amino acids: CASSPDSSTDTQYF. In DNA, the CDR3 is TGTGCCAGCAGCCCGGACAGCAGCACAGATACGCAGTATTTT.

Worth noting for this clonotype: Since a much larger clone is just one base distant, this may be a read error. The DNA for the CDR3 is TGTGCCAGCAATCCGGGACAGGGAGCCGGCTACACCTTC. This sequence encodes CASNPGQGAGYTF. The chain carries TRBV6-6 and TRBJ1-2, with 9 bases lining up with TRBD1. The CDR3 is 13 residues long. Germline assignment: CDR1 MNHNY and CDR2 SVGAGI (reference sequence). J gave up 8 bases and V 7 bases, and 8 bases lay outside the gene matches.

This clonotype has ten or more counts. V usage is TRBV20-1 and J usage is TRBJ2-5; D is possibly TRBD1 (5 bases). CDR1 DFQATT and CDR2 SNEGSKA come from the germline V gene (reference sequence). With 6 bases removed from V and 6 bases from J, the gap between germline ends came to 20 bases. The CDR3 is made up of 14 amino acids. The CDR3: CSAIQGLRFQTQYF. Here the CDR3 DNA reads TGCAGTGCCATCCAGGGCTTACGTTTCCAGACCCAGTACTTC.

This clonotype was detected a few times. The chain is built from TRBV7-2 and TRBJ1-1; D not resolved. V was trimmed by 3 bases and J by 5 bases, leaving 10 bases between them. This CDR3 has 13 amino acids. Germline loops: CDR1 SGHTA, CDR2 FQGNSA. The CDR3 reads CASSFAGGTEAFF. The CDR3 region has the DNA TGTGCCAGCAGCTTTGCCGGAGGTACTGAAGCTTTCTTT.

The V and J genes are TRBV7-9 and TRBJ2-7; D gene ambiguous. V dropped 0 bases and J dropped 5 bases, with 5 bases sitting between them. The CDR3 runs to 12 residues. Germline lookup yields CDR1 SEHNR and CDR2 FQNEAQ (reference sequence). As DNA, the CDR3 is TGTGCCAGCAGCTTAGCGCCTCACGAGCAGTACTTC. Encoded protein: CASSLAPHEQYF.

This sequence joins TRBV14 and TRBJ2-3; D might be TRBD2 (6 bases). Trimming stripped 4 bases from V and 2 bases from J, with 10 bases between. This CDR3 has 14 residues. In germline, CDR1 is SGHDN, CDR2 FVKESK. CDR3 amino acids: CASSLRGFTDTQYF. DNA for the CDR3: TGTGCCAGCAGCCTCCGGGGGTTCACAGATACGCAGTATTTT.

This clonotype was detected many times. The rearrangement uses TRBV18 and TRBJ1-2; D unclear. The CDR3 runs to 15 residues. Germline-derived CDR1 and CDR2 are KGHSH and LQKENI. V was trimmed by 0 bases and J by 4 bases, leaving 12 bases between them. For the CDR3, the DNA is TGTGCCAGCTCACCACCCCCAGCGACCCTCTATGGCTACACCTTC. Residues: CASSPPPATLYGYTF.

This clonotype was counted a few times. The rearrangement joins TRBV9 to TRBJ2-1; D ambiguous. This CDR3 contains 15 residues. Trimming stripped 1 base from V and 1 base from J, with 9 bases between. Per germline, CDR1 SGDLS and CDR2 YYNGEE. The CDR3 region is CASSVRPDSYNEQFF. DNA for the CDR3: TGTGCCAGCAGCGTACGCCCAGATTCCTACAATGAGCAGTTCTTC.

The table lists this clonotype with a few counts. This rearrangement joins TRBV7-9 to TRBJ2-1; D may be TRBD1 (5 bases). CDR1 is SEHNR and CDR2 is FQNEAQ in the germline V gene (reference sequence). V lost 5 bases, J lost 4 bases, and 9 bases lay in between. This CDR3 is 13 amino acids long. DNA for the CDR3: TGTGCCAGCAGCCGTGACAGATACAATGAGCAGTTCTTC. Its translation is CASSRDRYNEQFF. The full variable domain, completed using reference TRBV7-9 and TRBJ2-1, is DTGVSQNPRHKITKRGQNVTFRCDPISEHNRLYWYRQTLGQGPEFLTYFQNEAQLEKSRLLSDRFSAERPKGSFSTLEIQRTEQGDSAMYLCASSRDRYNEQFFGPGTRLTVL.

The gene calls are TRBV29-1 and TRBJ2-7, with D tentatively TRBD1 (5 bases). Trimming cost V 4 bases and J 3 bases, with 10 bases left between them. The CDR3 is made up of 12 amino acids. Germline V CDR1 and CDR2: SQVTM, ANQGSEA. In nucleotides, the CDR3 is TGCAGCGTTGCGCGGCAGGGCTACGAGCAGTACTTC. Translation: CSVARQGYEQYF.

The V gene is TRBV6-6, the J gene TRBJ1-3, with a tentative D call TRBD1 (6 bases). CDR3 size: 13 residues. Germline loops: CDR1 MNHNY, CDR2 SVGAGI (reference sequence). V shed 5 bases and J shed 8 bases, with 13 bases lying between them. DNA of the CDR3: TGTGCCAGCAGTCTACGAGGGGGAGACACCATATATTTT. This sequence encodes CASSLRGGDTIYF.